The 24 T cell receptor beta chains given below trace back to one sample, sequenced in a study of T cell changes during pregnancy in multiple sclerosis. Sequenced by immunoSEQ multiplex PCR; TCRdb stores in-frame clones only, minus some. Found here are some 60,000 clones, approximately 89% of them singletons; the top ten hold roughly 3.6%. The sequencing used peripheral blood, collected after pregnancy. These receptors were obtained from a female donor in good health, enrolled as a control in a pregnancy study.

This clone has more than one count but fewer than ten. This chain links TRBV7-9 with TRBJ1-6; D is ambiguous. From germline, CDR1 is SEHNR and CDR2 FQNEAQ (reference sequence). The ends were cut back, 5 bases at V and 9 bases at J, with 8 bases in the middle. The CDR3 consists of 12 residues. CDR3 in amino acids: CASSISGSPLHF. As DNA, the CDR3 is TGTGCCAGCAGCATCAGTGGTTCACCCCTCCACTTT.

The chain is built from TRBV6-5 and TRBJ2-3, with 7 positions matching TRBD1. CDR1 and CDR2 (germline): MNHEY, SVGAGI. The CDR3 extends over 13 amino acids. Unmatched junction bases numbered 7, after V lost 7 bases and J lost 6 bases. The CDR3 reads CASTTTGFDTQYF. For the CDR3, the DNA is TGTGCCAGCACCACGACAGGGTTTGATACGCAGTATTTT.

CDR3 sequence: CASSSTLQGWHGYTF. CDR3 DNA: TGTGCCAGCAGTTCTACACTACAGGGGTGGCATGGCTACACCTTC. The chain joins TRBV6-5 to TRBJ1-2; TRBD1 matches at 7 bases. After removal of 4 bases from V and 6 bases from J, the junction contained 11 bases not matched to a gene. This CDR3 has 15 amino acids. Germline values: CDR1 MNHEY, CDR2 SVGAGI.

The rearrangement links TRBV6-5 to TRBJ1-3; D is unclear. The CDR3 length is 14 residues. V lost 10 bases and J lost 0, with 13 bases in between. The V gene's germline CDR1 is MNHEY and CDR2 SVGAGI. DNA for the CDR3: TGTGCCACGGCGGCTCAGAGCTCTGGAAACACCATATATTTT. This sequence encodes CATAAQSSGNTIYF.

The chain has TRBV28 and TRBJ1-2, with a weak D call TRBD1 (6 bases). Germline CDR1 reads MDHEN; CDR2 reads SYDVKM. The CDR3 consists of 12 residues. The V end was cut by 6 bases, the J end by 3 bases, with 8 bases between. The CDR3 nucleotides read TGTGCCAGCAGGAGACAGGACTATGGCTACACCTTC. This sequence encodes CASRRQDYGYTF.

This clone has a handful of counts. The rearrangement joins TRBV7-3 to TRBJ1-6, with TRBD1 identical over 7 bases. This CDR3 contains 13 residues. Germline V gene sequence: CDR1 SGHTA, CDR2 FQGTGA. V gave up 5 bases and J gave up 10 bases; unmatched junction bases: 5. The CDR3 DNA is TGTGCCAGCAGCCGAGACAGGGAATCACCCCTCCACTTT. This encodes CASSRDRESPLHF.

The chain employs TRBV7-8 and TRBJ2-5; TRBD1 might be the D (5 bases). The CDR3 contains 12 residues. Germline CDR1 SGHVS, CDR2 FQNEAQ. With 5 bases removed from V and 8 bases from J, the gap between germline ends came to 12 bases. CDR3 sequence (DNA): TGTGCCAGCAGCCCAGGGTCCGGAACCCAGTACTTC. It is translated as CASSPGSGTQYF.

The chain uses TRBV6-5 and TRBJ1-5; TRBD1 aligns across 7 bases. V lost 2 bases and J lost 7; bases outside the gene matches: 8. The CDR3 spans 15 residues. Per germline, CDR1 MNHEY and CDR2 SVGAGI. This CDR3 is CASSYRSGTEQPQHF. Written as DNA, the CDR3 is TGTGCCAGCAGTTACCGGTCCGGGACAGAGCAGCCCCAGCATTTT.

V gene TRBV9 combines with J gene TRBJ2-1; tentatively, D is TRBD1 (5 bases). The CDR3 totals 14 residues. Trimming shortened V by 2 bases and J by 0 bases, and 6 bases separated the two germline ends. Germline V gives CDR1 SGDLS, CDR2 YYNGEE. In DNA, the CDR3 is TGTGCCAGCAGCGTCGACAGCTCCTACAATGAGCAGTTCTTC. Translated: CASSVDSSYNEQFF.

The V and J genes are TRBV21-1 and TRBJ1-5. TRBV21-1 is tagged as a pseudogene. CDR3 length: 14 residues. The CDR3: CASSKRGGRRPQHF. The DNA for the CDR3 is TGTGCCAGCAGCAAAAGAGGAGGAAGGCGGCCCCAGCATTTT.

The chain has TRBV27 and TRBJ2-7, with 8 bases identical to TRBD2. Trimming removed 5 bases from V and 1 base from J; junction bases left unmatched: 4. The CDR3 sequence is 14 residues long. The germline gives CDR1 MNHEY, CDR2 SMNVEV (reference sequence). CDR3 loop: CASSVRLASYEQYF. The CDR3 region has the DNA TGTGCCAGCAGTGTCCGACTAGCGTCCTACGAGCAGTACTTC.

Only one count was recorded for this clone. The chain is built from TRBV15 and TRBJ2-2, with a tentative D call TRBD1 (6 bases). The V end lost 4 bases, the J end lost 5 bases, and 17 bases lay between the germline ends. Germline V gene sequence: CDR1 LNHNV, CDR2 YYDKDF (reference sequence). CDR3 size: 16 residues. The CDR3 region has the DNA TGTGCCACCAGCACGTTCGTGGACAGCTTGACCGGGGAGCTGTTTTTT. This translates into CATSTFVDSLTGELFF.

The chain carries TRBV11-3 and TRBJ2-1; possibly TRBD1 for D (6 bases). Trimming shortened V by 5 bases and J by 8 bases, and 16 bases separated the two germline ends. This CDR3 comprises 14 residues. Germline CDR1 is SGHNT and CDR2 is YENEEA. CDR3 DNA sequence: TGTGCCAGCAGCCCATCGGGCAGGGGCTATGAGCAGTTCTTC. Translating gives CASSPSGRGYEQFF.

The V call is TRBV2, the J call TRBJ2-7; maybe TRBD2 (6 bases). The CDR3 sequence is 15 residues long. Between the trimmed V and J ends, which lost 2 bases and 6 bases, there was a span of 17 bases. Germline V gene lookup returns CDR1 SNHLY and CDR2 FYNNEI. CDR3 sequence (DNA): TGTGCCAGCAGTGAAAGCGCGGGGCCCCTTGGCGAGCAGTACTTC. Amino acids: CASSESAGPLGEQYF.

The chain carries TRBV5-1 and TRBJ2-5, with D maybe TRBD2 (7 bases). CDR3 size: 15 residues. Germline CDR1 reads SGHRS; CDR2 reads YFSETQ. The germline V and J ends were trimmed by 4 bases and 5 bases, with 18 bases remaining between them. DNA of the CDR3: TGCGCCAGCAGCACATGGGGGGGGGCCGGTGAGACCCAGTACTTC. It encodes CASSTWGGAGETQYF.

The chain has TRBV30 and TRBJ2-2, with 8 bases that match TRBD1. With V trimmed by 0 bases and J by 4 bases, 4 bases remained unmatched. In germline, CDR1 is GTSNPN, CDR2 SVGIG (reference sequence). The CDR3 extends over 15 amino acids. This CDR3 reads CAWSVQGDGTGELFF. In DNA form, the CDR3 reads TGTGCCTGGAGTGTACAGGGGGATGGCACCGGGGAGCTGTTTTTT.

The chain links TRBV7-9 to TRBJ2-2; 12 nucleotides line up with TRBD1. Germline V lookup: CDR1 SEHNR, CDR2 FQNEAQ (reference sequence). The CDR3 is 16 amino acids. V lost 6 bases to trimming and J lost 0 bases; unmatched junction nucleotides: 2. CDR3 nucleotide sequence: TGTGCCAGCAGGGGGACAGGGGGCGCGAACACCGGGGAGCTGTTTTTT. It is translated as CASRGTGGANTGELFF. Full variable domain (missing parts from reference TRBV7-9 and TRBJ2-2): DTGVSQNPRHKITKRGQNVTFRCDPISEHNRLYWYRQTLGQGPEFLTYFQNEAQLEKSRLLSDRFSAERPKGSFSTLEIQRTEQGDSAMYLCASRGTGGANTGELFFGEGSRLTVL.

CDR3 sequence: CASSLTANTQYF. The CDR3 DNA sequence: TGTGCCAGCAGCTTAACCGCGAATACGCAGTATTTT. V and J are TRBV7-9 and TRBJ2-3, with D hard to call. Germline V gene data show CDR1 as SEHNR and CDR2 as FQNEAQ (reference sequence). The length of the CDR3 is 12 residues. Trimming cost V 2 bases and J 7 bases, with 7 bases left between them.

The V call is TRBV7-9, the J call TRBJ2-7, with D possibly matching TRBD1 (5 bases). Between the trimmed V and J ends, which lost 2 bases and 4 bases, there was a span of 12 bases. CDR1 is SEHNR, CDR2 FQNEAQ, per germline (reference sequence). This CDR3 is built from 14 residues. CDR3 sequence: CASSLQGGFYEQYF. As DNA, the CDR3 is TGTGCCAGCAGCTTACAGGGTGGATTTTACGAGCAGTACTTC.

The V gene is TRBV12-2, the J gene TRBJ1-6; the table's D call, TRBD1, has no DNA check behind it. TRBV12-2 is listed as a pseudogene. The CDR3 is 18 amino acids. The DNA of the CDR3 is TGTGCAAGTCGCTTAGCCCCGACACCGACAGGAGAGGACTCACCCCTCCACTTT. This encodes CASRLAPTPTGEDSPLHF.

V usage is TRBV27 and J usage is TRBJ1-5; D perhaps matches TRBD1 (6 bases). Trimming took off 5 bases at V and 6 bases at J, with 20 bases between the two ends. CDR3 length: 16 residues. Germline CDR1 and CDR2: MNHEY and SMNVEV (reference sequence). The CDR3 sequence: CASSPYGAGATQPQHF. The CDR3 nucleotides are TGTGCCAGCAGTCCCTACGGTGCAGGGGCGACTCAGCCCCAGCATTTT.

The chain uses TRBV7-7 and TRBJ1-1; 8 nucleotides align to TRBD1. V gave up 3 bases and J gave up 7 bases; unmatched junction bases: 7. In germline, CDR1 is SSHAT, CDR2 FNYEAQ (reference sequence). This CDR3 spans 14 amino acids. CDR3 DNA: TGTGCCAGCAGCTTCGACAGGGGACAGGTTGAAGCTTTCTTT. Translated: CASSFDRGQVEAFF.

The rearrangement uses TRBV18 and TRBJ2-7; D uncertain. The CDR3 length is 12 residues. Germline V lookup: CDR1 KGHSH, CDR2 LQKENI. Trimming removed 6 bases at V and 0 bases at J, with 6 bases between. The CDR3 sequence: CASSPSSYEQYF. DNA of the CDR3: TGTGCCAGCTCTCCGAGCTCCTACGAGCAGTACTTC.

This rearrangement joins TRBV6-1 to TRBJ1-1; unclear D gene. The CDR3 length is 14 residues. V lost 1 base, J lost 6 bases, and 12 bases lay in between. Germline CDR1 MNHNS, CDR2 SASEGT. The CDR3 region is CASSEGGAMPEAFF. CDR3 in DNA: TGTGCCAGCAGTGAAGGAGGTGCGATGCCTGAAGCTTTCTTT.